This T cell receptor (beta chain) derives from a study of human T cells and chemical hapten exposure. Study in general: Slight volume differences across pooled libraries mainly accounted for varying per-sample TCR yields.

Using its own MiXCR run on the RACE reads, TCRdb lists one record per CDR3 protein. Of 270,000 or so distinct CDR3 sequences detected, approximately 8% appear once; the ten largest clones hold about 1.2%. The time point denotes: pre-sensitization, week 0. The treatment was: therapeutic diphenylcyclopropenone sensitization with weekly scalp DPC. The CDR3 runs 16 residues. V was clipped by 2 bases and J by 5 bases, with 15 bases between them. Germline assignment: CDR1 MGHRA and CDR2 YSYEKL. About this clonotype: Its matching antigen is unknown.

Findings and caveats of the study: After DPC sensitization, TCRs above 1 in 1000 frequency showed no change. Versus controls, significantly more large CDR3 similarity clusters arose from expanded TCRs.

The receptor was isolated from a man between 18 and 29 years old with alopecia areata. Some clones in this sample may be carry-over from other donors' samples. The source material was whole blood, sampled in connection with sensitization to the hapten diphenylcyclopropenone (DPC). The genes are TRBV4-1 and TRBJ2-2, with D possibly matching TRBD2 (6 bases). The CDR3 region is CASSQHSSAGTGELFF. The CDR3 DNA follows: TGCGCCAGCAGCCAACATTCCTCCGCGGGGACCGGGGAGCTGTTTTTT.